One T cell receptor beta chain is described in this entry. The source of the sample is a study of technical replicates of blood from a few donors. This table comes from immunoSEQ multiplex PCR, and its TCRdb copy is limited to in-frame clones, with some not included. The sample lists 75,000 to 95,000 clones, 94% occurring once. Germline CDR1 is LNHDA and CDR2 is SQIVND (reference sequence). V was trimmed by 5 bases and J by 0 bases, leaving 7 bases between them. The CDR3 loop spans 13 amino acids. This clonotype was obtained from a human donor in good health. The specimen was T cells isolated from PBMCs. The rearrangement joins TRBV19 to TRBJ1-1; no firm D call. CDR3: CASSYTVNTEAFF. CDR3 coding DNA: TGTGCCAGTAGTTATACAGTGAACACTGAAGCTTTCTTT.